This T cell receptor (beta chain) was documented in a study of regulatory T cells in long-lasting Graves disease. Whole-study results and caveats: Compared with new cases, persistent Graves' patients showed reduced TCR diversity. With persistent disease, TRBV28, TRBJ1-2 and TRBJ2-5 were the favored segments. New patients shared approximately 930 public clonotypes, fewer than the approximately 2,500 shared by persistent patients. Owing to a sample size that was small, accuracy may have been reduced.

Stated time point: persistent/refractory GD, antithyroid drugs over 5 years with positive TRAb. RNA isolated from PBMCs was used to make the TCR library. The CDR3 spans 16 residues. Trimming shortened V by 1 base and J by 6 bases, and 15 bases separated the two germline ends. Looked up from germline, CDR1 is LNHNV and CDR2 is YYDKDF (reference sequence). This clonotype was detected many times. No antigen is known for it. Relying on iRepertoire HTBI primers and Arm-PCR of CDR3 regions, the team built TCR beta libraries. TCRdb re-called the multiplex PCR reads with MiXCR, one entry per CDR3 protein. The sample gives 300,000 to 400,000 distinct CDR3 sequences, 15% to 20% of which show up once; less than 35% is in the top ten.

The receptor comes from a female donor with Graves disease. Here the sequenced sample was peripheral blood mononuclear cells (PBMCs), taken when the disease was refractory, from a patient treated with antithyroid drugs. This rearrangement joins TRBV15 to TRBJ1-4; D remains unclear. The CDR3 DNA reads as TGTGCCACCAGCAGAGTACTTTTAAGTTGGGATGAAAAACTGTTTTTT. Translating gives CATSRVLLSWDEKLFF.